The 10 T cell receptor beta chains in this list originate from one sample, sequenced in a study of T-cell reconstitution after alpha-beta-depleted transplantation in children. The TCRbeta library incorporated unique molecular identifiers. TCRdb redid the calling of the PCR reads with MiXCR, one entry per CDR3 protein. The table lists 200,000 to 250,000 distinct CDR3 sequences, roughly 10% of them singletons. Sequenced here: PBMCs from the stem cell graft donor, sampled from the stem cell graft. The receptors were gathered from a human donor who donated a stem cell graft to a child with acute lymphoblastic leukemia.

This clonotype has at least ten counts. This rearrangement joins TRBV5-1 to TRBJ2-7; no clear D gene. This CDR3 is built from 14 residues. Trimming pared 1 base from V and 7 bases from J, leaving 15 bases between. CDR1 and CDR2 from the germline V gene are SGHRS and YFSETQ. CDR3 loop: CASSLTPTRVEQYF. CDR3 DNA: TGCGCCAGCAGCTTGACCCCCACAAGGGTAGAGCAGTACTTC.

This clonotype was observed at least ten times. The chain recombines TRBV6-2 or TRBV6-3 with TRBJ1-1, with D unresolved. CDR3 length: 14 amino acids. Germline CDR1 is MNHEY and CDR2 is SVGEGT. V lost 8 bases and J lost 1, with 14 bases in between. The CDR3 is CASDPMLPNTEAFF. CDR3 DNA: TGTGCCAGCGACCCCATGCTGCCGAACACTGAAGCTTTCTTT.

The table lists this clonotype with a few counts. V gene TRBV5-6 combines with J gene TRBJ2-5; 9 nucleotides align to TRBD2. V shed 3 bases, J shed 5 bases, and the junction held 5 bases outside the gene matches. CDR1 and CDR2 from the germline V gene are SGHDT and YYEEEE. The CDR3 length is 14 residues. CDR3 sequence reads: CASSSTSGFETQYF. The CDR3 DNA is TGTGCCAGCAGCTCCACTAGCGGGTTTGAGACCCAGTACTTC.

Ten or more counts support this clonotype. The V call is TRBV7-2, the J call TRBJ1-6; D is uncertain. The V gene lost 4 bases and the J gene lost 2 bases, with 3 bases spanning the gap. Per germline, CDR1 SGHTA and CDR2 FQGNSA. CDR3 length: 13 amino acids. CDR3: CASSWTYNSPLHF. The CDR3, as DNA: TGTGCCAGCAGCTGGACCTATAATTCACCCCTCCACTTT.

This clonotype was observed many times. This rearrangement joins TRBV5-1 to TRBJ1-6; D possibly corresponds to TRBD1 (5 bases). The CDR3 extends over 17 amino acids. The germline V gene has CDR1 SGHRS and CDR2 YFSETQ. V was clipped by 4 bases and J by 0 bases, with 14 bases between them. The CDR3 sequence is CASSLWGASSYNSPLHF. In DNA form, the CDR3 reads TGCGCCAGCAGCCTCTGGGGCGCTAGCTCCTATAATTCACCCCTCCACTTT.

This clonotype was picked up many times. In DNA, the CDR3 is TGCGCCAGCAGCCTTAACAGGGAGGAGACCCAGTACTTC. It yields the protein CASSLNREETQYF. The chain couples TRBV5-1 to TRBJ2-5; D perhaps matches TRBD1 (6 bases). Germline V gene data show CDR1 as SGHRS and CDR2 as YFSETQ. The CDR3 consists of 13 residues. Deletions cut 4 bases from V and 5 bases from J, with 12 bases between.

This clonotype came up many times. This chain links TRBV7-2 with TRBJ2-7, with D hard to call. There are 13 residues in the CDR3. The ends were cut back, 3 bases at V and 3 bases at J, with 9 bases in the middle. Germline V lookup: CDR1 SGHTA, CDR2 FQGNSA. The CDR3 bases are TGTGCCAGCAGCTTGTCCTGGGACTACGAGCAGTACTTC. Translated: CASSLSWDYEQYF.

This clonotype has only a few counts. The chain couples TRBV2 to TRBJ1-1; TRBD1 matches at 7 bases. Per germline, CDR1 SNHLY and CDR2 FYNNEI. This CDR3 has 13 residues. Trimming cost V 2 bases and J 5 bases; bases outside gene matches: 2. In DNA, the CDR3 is TGTGCCAGCAGTGAAACAGGGGAGACTGAAGCTTTCTTT. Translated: CASSETGETEAFF.

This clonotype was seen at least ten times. This chain's CDR3 is CASSLVPSYEQYF. The CDR3 nucleotides read TGCGCCAGCAGCTTGGTTCCGAGCTACGAGCAGTACTTC. This chain uses TRBV5-1 with TRBJ2-7; unclear D gene. There are 13 residues in the CDR3. The V and J ends lost 0 bases and 3 bases respectively, with 7 bases between them. Germline V gene data show CDR1 as SGHRS and CDR2 as YFSETQ. The complete variable domain, with remaining parts taken from reference TRBV5-1 and TRBJ2-7, reads KAGVTQTPRYLIKTRGQQVTLSCSPISGHRSVSWYQQTPGQGLQFLFEYFSETQRNKGNFPGRFSGRQFSNSRSEMNVSTLELGDSALYLCASSLVPSYEQYFGPGTRLTVT.

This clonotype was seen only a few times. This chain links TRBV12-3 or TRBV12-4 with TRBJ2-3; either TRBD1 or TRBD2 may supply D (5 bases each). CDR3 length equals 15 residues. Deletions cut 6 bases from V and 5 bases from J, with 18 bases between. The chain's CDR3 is CASSWGYGGGDTQYF. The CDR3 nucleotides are TGTGCCAGCAGCTGGGGGTACGGTGGGGGAGATACGCAGTATTTT.